Listed below are T cell receptor beta chains from one sample, sequenced in a study of T cell responses to AZD1222 COVID-19 vaccine. Sequencing used immunoSEQ multiplex PCR; TCRdb keeps in-frame clones, though not all of them. The sample holds 120,000 to 150,000 clones, over 80% seen once. Material: peripheral blood, obtained 28 days after the second AZD1222 dose. These receptors all stem from an adult who received the AZD1222 COVID-19 vaccine. Each CDR3 is given with its conserved first and last residue. A D gene is named only where the DNA matches it firmly. Part of the rows lack a size; the others show once, few, many or a class for expanded clones.

j_call | d_call | clone_size | v_call | cdr3_aa | cdr3_nt
TRBJ1-2 | TRBD1 | - | TRBV12-3/TRBV12-4 | CAGSLTDRRTTF | TGTGCCGGCAGTTTAACGGACAGGCGTACCACCTTC
TRBJ1-3 | - | many | TRBV10-3 | CAFRPSSGNTIYF | TGTGCCTTTAGGCCTAGCTCTGGAAACACCATATATTTT
TRBJ1-5 | - | once | TRBV27 | CATGDSYQPQHF | TGTGCCACCGGGGATTCCTATCAGCCCCAGCATTTT
TRBJ1-1 | - | - | TRBV27 | CASSLSAGWNTEAFF | TGTGCCAGCAGTTTATCGGCAGGGTGGAACACTGAAGCTTTCTTT
TRBJ1-4 | - | - | TRBV6-2/TRBV6-3 | CASSSWGRANEKLFF | TGTGCCAGCAGTTCCTGGGGCCGCGCTAATGAAAAACTGTTTTTT
TRBJ1-3 | - | - | TRBV18 | CASSLKGNTIYF | TGTGCCAGCTCACTAAAGGGAAACACCATATATTTT
TRBJ2-2 | - | - | TRBV6-1 | CASSEQPAGGNANTGELFF | TGTGCCAGCAGTGAACAACCCGCCGGGGGAAACGCGAACACCGGGGAGCTGTTTTTT
TRBJ2-5 | - | - | TRBV7-2 | CASSLGPSGGQETQYF | TGTGCCAGCAGCTTAGGGCCGTCGGGGGGCCAGGAGACCCAGTACTTC
TRBJ1-1 | TRBD1 | - | TRBV7-8 | CASSLEQGGIDTEAFF | TGTGCCAGCAGCTTAGAACAGGGGGGAATTGACACTGAAGCTTTCTTT
TRBJ2-2 | - | once | TRBV5-1 | CASSSDGGPGELFF | TGCGCCAGCAGCTCGGACGGGGGGCCCGGGGAGCTGTTTTTT
TRBJ1-1 | - | - | TRBV10-3 | CAIGRGGSTEAFF | TGTGCCATCGGTCGGGGGGGGAGTACTGAAGCTTTCTTT
TRBJ1-1 | TRBD1 | - | TRBV27 | CASSLLLGQGADTEAFF | TGTGCCAGCAGTTTACTCTTGGGACAGGGGGCGGACACTGAAGCTTTCTTT
TRBJ2-2 | - | - | TRBV7-7 | CASSLERSGTGELFF | TGTGCCAGCAGCTTAGAGAGGTCGGGCACCGGGGAGCTGTTTTTT
TRBJ2-1 | - | - | TRBV5-4 | CASSLGPASSYNEQFF | TGTGCCAGCAGCTTGGGGCCGGCGAGCTCCTACAATGAGCAGTTCTTC
TRBJ1-4 | - | few | TRBV12-5 | CASGFTATNEKLFF | TGTGCTAGTGGTTTTACCGCAACTAATGAAAAACTGTTTTTT
TRBJ1-1 | - | - | TRBV5-1 | CASSLVAMNTEAFF | TGCGCCAGCAGCTTGGTGGCAATGAACACTGAAGCTTTCTTT
TRBJ1-6 | - | few | TRBV5-1 | CASSLTDGLNSPLHF | TGCGCCAGCAGCTTAACGGACGGACTTAATTCACCCCTCCACTTT
TRBJ2-7 | TRBD1 | - | TRBV29-1 | CSAGQGWYEQYF | TGCAGCGCCGGACAGGGTTGGTACGAGCAGTACTTC
TRBJ2-7 | TRBD2 | - | TRBV4-3 | CASSQGGTSGTYEQYF | TGCGCCAGCAGCCAAGGGGGGACTAGCGGGACCTACGAGCAGTACTTC
TRBJ2-3 | - | - | TRBV29-1 | CSVTESLDTQYF | TGCAGCGTCACGGAGAGCCTAGATACGCAGTATTTT
TRBJ1-1 | TRBD1 | once | TRBV19 | CASRGGLGAFF | TGTGCCAGTAGAGGGGGCCTGGGGGCTTTCTTT
TRBJ2-7 | TRBD1 | - | TRBV30 | CARSGQGAEEQYF | TGTGCGCGGAGCGGACAGGGGGCAGAGGAGCAGTACTTC
TRBJ1-5 | TRBD1 | - | TRBV7-6 | CASSPGTGRVGAQPQHF | TGTGCCAGCAGTCCCGGGACAGGGAGAGTAGGGGCTCAGCCCCAGCATTTT
TRBJ1-1 | TRBD1 | - | TRBV19 | CASSRTGGAFF | TGTGCCAGTAGCCGGACAGGGGGAGCTTTCTTT
TRBJ2-7 | TRBD2 | - | TRBV7-1 | CASSSLAGPWASGRNERPTYEQYF | TGTGCCAGCAGCTCATTAGCCGGGCCTTGGGCTAGCGGGAGAAACGAGCGGCCGACCTACGAGCAGTACTTC
TRBJ2-3 | - | - | TRBV27 | CASSLDAGWLDTQYF | TGTGCCAGCAGTTTAGATGCAGGGTGGTTAGATACGCAGTATTTT
TRBJ2-7 | TRBD2 | - | TRBV10-3 | CAATSEIAYEQYF | TGTGCCGCCACTAGCGAGATTGCCTACGAGCAGTACTTC
TRBJ1-2 | TRBD1 | - | TRBV3-1/TRBV3-2 | CASSQEDRGQYGYTF | TGTGCCAGCAGCCAAGAGGACAGGGGACAGTATGGCTACACCTTC
TRBJ1-5 | TRBD1 | once | TRBV27 | CASSMDRANNQPQHF | TGTGCCAGCAGTATGGACAGGGCCAACAATCAGCCCCAGCATTTT
TRBJ2-1 | - | - | TRBV4-2 | CASSHPLTGGSYNEQFF | TGTGCCAGCAGCCACCCCCTGACAGGTGGTTCCTACAATGAGCAGTTCTTC
TRBJ2-3 | - | - | TRBV3-1/TRBV3-2 | CASSQDMAASTDTQYF | TGTGCCAGCAGCCAAGACATGGCAGCCAGCACAGATACGCAGTATTTT
TRBJ1-1 | TRBD1 | few | TRBV19 | CASSILGQGSRTEAFF | TGTGCCAGTAGTATTCTGGGACAGGGAAGTCGAACTGAAGCTTTCTTT
TRBJ2-7 | - | - | TRBV27 | CASSLSRVWGPSYEQYF | TGTGCCAGCAGTTTATCGCGGGTCTGGGGTCCCTCCTACGAGCAGTACTTC
TRBJ2-3 | TRBD2 | few | TRBV6-1 | CASSEVAGGNTDTQYF | TGTGCCAGCAGTGAAGTGGCGGGAGGGAACACAGATACGCAGTATTTT
TRBJ2-1 | - | once | TRBV21-1 | CASSARRVSNEQFF | TGTGCCAGCAGCGCACGGAGGGTTTCAAATGAGCAGTTCTTC
TRBJ2-1 | - | - | TRBV29-1 | CSVDWGEQFF | TGCAGCGTTGATTGGGGCGAGCAGTTCTTC
TRBJ1-3 | - | - | TRBV6-5 | CASSYRAGNTIYF | TGTGCCAGCAGTTACAGGGCTGGAAACACCATATATTTT
TRBJ1-4 | TRBD1 | once | TRBV18 | CASSLSRQTGGNEKLFF | TGTGCCAGCTCACTCTCCAGGCAGACAGGGGGGAATGAAAAACTGTTTTTT
TRBJ1-5 | - | - | TRBV7-9 | CASSIKQWGDGQPQHF | TGTGCCAGCAGCATAAAACAGTGGGGAGATGGGCAGCCCCAGCATTTT
TRBJ1-3 | - | - | TRBV5-4 | CASSQDPGSGGNTIYF | TGTGCCAGCAGCCAAGACCCCGGTTCGGGGGGAAACACCATATATTTT
TRBJ2-2 | - | - | TRBV5-1 | CASSLGGRPNTGELFF | TGCGCCAGCAGCTTGGGCGGCAGACCGAACACCGGGGAGCTGTTTTTT
TRBJ1-2 | - | - | TRBV7-3 | CASSLQARTANYGYTF | TGTGCCAGCAGCCTACAAGCCAGGACAGCAAACTATGGCTACACCTTC
TRBJ2-1 | - | - | TRBV7-2 | CASSFSLETGRNEQFF | TGTGCCAGCAGCTTTTCCCTGGAGACGGGACGCAATGAGCAGTTCTTC
TRBJ2-5 | TRBD2 | - | TRBV14 | CASSQELGLAGEGGATQYF | TGTGCCAGCAGCCAAGAGTTGGGACTAGCGGGAGAAGGGGGCGCGACCCAGTACTTC